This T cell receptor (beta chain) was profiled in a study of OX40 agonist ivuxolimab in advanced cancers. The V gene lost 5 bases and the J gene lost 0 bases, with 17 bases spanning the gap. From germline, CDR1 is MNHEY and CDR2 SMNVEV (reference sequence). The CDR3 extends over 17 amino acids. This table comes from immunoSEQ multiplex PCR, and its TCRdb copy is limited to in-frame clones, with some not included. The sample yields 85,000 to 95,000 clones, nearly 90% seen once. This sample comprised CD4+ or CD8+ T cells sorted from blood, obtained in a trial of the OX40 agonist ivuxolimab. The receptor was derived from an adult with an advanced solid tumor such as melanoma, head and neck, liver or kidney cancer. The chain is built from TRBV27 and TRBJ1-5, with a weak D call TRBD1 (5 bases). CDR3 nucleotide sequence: TGTGCCAGCAGTCCCCACGGCCGGACACTTAGCAATCAGCCCCAGCATTTT. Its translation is CASSPHGRTLSNQPQHF.